A selection of T cell receptor beta chains follows, all from one sample in a study of cytomegalovirus exposure and HLA in healthy donors. Some clones are missing from TCRdb's copy, which holds only in-frame ones; the method was immunoSEQ multiplex PCR. The sample has about 150,000 clones, less than 80% seen once. Sample: PBMCs. The receptors come from a man aged 30 to 39 in good health and CMV-seronegative. Both conserved end residues are part of each CDR3. The D gene is left open where the match is weak. Clone size is given for some rows only: seen once, a few or many times, or a class if the clone is expanded.

clone_size,v_call,d_call,j_call,cdr3_nt,cdr3_aa
NA,TRBV28,TRBD1,TRBJ1-1,TGTGCCAGCAGTCCCGACAGGGGCGTAACTGAAGCTTTCTTT,CASSPDRGVTEAFF
few,TRBV27,TRBD1,TRBJ1-5,TGTGCCAGCAGTGTGACAGGGGGCGGTCAGCCCCAGCATTTT,CASSVTGGGQPQHF
NA,TRBV27,TRBD2,TRBJ2-7,TGTGCCAGCAGTTTGGGACTAGGGGGCTACGAGCAGTACTTC,CASSLGLGGYEQYF
NA,TRBV11-1,TRBD1,TRBJ2-7,TGTGCCAGCAGCTTAGCCCAGGGACAGGGGCCGATCTACGAGCAGTACTTC,CASSLAQGQGPIYEQYF
NA,TRBV5-1,TRBD2,TRBJ2-5,TGCGCCAGCAGCTTACCGGGGGGTTTGGGTCAAGAGACCCAGTACTTC,CASSLPGGLGQETQYF
few,TRBV7-9,TRBD1,TRBJ1-2,TGTTCCAGCAGCCAAGGACAGGGTGGCTACACCTTC,CSSSQGQGGYTF
NA,TRBV6-5,TRBD1,TRBJ2-7,TGTGCCAGCAGTCCGATGGGACAGGGCTTGTACGAGCAGTACTTC,CASSPMGQGLYEQYF
NA,TRBV28,NA,TRBJ2-3,TGTGCCAGCCAGAGGTATACGCAGTATTTT,CASQRYTQYF
few,TRBV28,NA,TRBJ1-4,TGTGCCAGCAGCCACCGGGGCAGGGGAACCGAAAAACTGTTTTTT,CASSHRGRGTEKLFF
NA,TRBV30,TRBD1,TRBJ1-1,TGTGCCTGGTCAACAGGGGGTACTGAAGCTTTCTTT,CAWSTGGTEAFF
NA,TRBV6-6,NA,TRBJ2-7,TGTGCCAGCAGTTTATCGGAGGGTCTCGACGAGCAGTACTTC,CASSLSEGLDEQYF
NA,TRBV2,TRBD1,TRBJ2-2,TGTGCCAGCGGGGTCCAGGGGGCAGGCACCGGGGAGCTGTTTTTT,CASGVQGAGTGELFF
few,TRBV7-9,NA,TRBJ2-3,TGTGCCAGCAGCTTAGAGCAGGCTACAGATACGCAGTATTTT,CASSLEQATDTQYF
NA,TRBV14,TRBD2,TRBJ2-7,TGTGCCAGCAGCCTTGAGCGGGGGAAATCCTACGAGCAGTACTTC,CASSLERGKSYEQYF
few,TRBV28,NA,TRBJ1-5,TGTGCCAGCAGTTTAGCAGGTTTGAGCAATCAGCCCCAGCATTTT,CASSLAGLSNQPQHF
NA,TRBV21-1,NA,TRBJ2-7,TGTGCCAGCAGCAAAGCGGGGGACAGGGGCCGCGACGAGCAGTACTTC,CASSKAGDRGRDEQYF
NA,TRBV7-2,TRBD1,TRBJ1-5,TGTGCCAGCAGCGTTGACAGGGGAAATCAGCCCCAGCATTTT,CASSVDRGNQPQHF
NA,TRBV2,NA,TRBJ1-1,TGTGCCAGCAGTGCAGTTGGCCCATACGGGACTGAAGCTTTCTTT,CASSAVGPYGTEAFF
NA,TRBV19,NA,TRBJ1-2,TGTGCCAGTAGCCCGGACTCTAACTATGGCTACACCTTC,CASSPDSNYGYTF
few,TRBV2,TRBD1,TRBJ1-5,TGTGCCAGCAGTGATTCGACAGGGAGTTGGCAGCCCCAGCATTTT,CASSDSTGSWQPQHF
once,TRBV5-6,TRBD2,TRBJ2-1,TGTGCCAGCAGTTCGGGACTAGCTTTAAATGAGCAGTTCTTC,CASSSGLALNEQFF
NA,TRBV6-1,TRBD2,TRBJ2-5,TGTGCCAGCAGTCAAGGACTAGCGGGGGGCGGGGAGACCCAGTACTTC,CASSQGLAGGGETQYF
NA,TRBV6-5,TRBD2,TRBJ2-3,TGTGCCAGCAGTTATGTAGGTAGCGGGGGAGATAATACGCAGTATTTT,CASSYVGSGGDNTQYF
NA,TRBV5-6,NA,TRBJ2-3,TGTGCCAGCAGCTTAGGCGGGGGCACAGATACGCAGTATTTT,CASSLGGGTDTQYF
NA,TRBV2,NA,TRBJ1-6,TGTGCCAGCAACGGGGGGGTGCAGTCACCCCTCCACTTT,CASNGGVQSPLHF
NA,TRBV19,NA,TRBJ1-1,TGTGCCAGTAGTCATGACAAGAACACTGAAGCTTTCTTT,CASSHDKNTEAFF
NA,TRBV6-1,NA,TRBJ1-1,TGTGCCAGCAGTGAAGAAGCCGTGAACACTGAAGCTTTCTTT,CASSEEAVNTEAFF
NA,TRBV4-2,NA,TRBJ2-7,TGTGCCAGCAGCCAAGAGGAGATCGGCGAGCAGTACTTC,CASSQEEIGEQYF
NA,TRBV18,NA,TRBJ2-7,TGTGCCAGCTCACTCGGGGGTGGCGAGCAGTACTTC,CASSLGGGEQYF
NA,TRBV5-1,NA,TRBJ2-7,TGCGCCAGCAGCTTGGGTGGGGGGTCTTCCTACGAACAGTACTTC,CASSLGGGSSYEQYF
NA,TRBV30,TRBD1,TRBJ2-7,TGTGCCTGGAGGGGACAGTTCGCCTACGAGCAGTACTTC,CAWRGQFAYEQYF
NA,TRBV6-1,TRBD2,TRBJ2-1,TGTGCCAGCAGTGTGGGCCAACTAGCGGGGGGGATTCCCTACAATGAGCAGTTCTTC,CASSVGQLAGGIPYNEQFF
few,TRBV5-1,NA,TRBJ1-2,TGCGCCAGCAGCTTGGGTGAGGATAGCTATGGCTACACCTTC,CASSLGEDSYGYTF
NA,TRBV9,NA,TRBJ2-6,TGTGCCAGCAGCGTAGTAAAAGGGGCTGGGGCCAACGTCCTGACTTTC,CASSVVKGAGANVLTF
NA,TRBV7-2,TRBD1,TRBJ1-1,TGTGCCAGCAGCTTGGGACAGGGGAGACCTGAAGCTTTCTTT,CASSLGQGRPEAFF
NA,TRBV7-9,NA,TRBJ2-7,TGTGCCAGCAGCTTCAGGCCCTCCTACGAGCAGTACTTC,CASSFRPSYEQYF
NA,TRBV7-9,NA,TRBJ2-5,TGTGCCAGCAGCCCCGGGAGTCAAGAGACCCAGTACTTC,CASSPGSQETQYF
NA,TRBV5-4,NA,TRBJ2-1,TGTGCCAGCAGCTGGGGAGGAGAGTCCAATGAGCAGTTCTTC,CASSWGGESNEQFF
NA,TRBV27,NA,TRBJ2-3,TGTGCCAGCAGATTGGCCCTGACTAGGGGGCGGGCAGATACGCAGTATTTT,CASRLALTRGRADTQYF
few,TRBV4-3,NA,TRBJ2-1,TGCGCCAGCAGCCAAGGGACAGCCAACAATGAGCAGTTCTTC,CASSQGTANNEQFF
few,TRBV7-3,NA,TRBJ2-2,TGTGCCAGCAGCTTAGCGAGCACCGGGGAGCTGTTTTTT,CASSLASTGELFF
NA,TRBV9,NA,TRBJ1-1,TGTGCCAGCAGCGTAGATAACAGGTTGAACACTGAAGCTTTCTTT,CASSVDNRLNTEAFF
NA,TRBV5-1,TRBD1,TRBJ2-7,TGCGCCAGCAGAAGGGAACCGGGACAGTACTCCTACGAGCAGTACTTC,CASRREPGQYSYEQYF
NA,TRBV25-1,TRBD1,TRBJ2-5,TGTGCCAGCAGGGGACAGGGGGAGACCCAGTACTTC,CASRGQGETQYF
NA,TRBV5-6,NA,TRBJ2-1,TGTGCCAGCAGCTCTAGGAGAAAGAAAGCCTACAATGAGCAGTTCTTC,CASSSRRKKAYNEQFF
NA,TRBV2,TRBD1,TRBJ1-4,TGTGCCAGCAGAGAACAGGGGGCAGGCGAAAAACTGTTTTTT,CASREQGAGEKLFF
once,TRBV7-7,TRBD2,TRBJ2-2,TGTGCTAGCAGCAGAGCGGGGTTGAACACCGGGGAGCTGTTTTTT,CASSRAGLNTGELFF
NA,TRBV9,NA,TRBJ2-5,TGTGCCAGCAGCGTAGGAGGGGGGGGAGTGCAAGAGACCCAGTACTTC,CASSVGGGGVQETQYF
NA,TRBV19,NA,TRBJ1-2,TGTGCCAGTAGTCCGAGCACGAATAACTATGGCTACACCTTC,CASSPSTNNYGYTF
NA,TRBV7-8,NA,TRBJ2-1,TGTGCCAGCAGCTGGGACAACTCCTACAATGAGCAGTTCTTC,CASSWDNSYNEQFF
NA,TRBV28,NA,TRBJ1-3,TGTGCCAGCAGGCAGTCTGGAAACACCATATATTTT,CASRQSGNTIYF
NA,TRBV2,NA,TRBJ2-2,TGTGCCAGCAGTTACCTAGACTCCACCGGGGAGCTGTTTTTT,CASSYLDSTGELFF
once,TRBV27,NA,TRBJ2-2,TGTGCCAGCAGTACTTCCACCGGGGAGCTGTTTTTT,CASSTSTGELFF
NA,TRBV9,NA,TRBJ1-1,TGTGCCAGCAGCGTAGCTTTGAACACTGAAGCTTTCTTT,CASSVALNTEAFF